This T cell receptor (beta chain) originates from a study of identical twins. TCRdb re-derived calls from the 5' RACE reads in MiXCR, one entry per CDR3 protein. The top ten hold about 2.1% of the sample, which has approximately 280,000 distinct CDR3 sequences, 8% to 9% seen once. Germline assignment: CDR1 MDHEN and CDR2 SYDVKM. Losses at the gene ends were 3 bases for V and 7 bases for J; bases not matched to a gene: 5. The CDR3 is 15 residues long. This clonotype was picked up a small number of times. These data were also reused for a study on yellow fever vaccine responses in identical twins.

V and J are TRBV28 and TRBJ2-1, with 11 bases fitting TRBD1. The sequence derives from a woman younger than 30 in good health. The sequencing input was memory (CD45RO+) T cells sorted from blood. This CDR3 is CASSFPGQGGNEQFF. CDR3 nucleotides: TGTGCCAGCAGTTTCCCGGGACAGGGGGGGAATGAGCAGTTCTTC.